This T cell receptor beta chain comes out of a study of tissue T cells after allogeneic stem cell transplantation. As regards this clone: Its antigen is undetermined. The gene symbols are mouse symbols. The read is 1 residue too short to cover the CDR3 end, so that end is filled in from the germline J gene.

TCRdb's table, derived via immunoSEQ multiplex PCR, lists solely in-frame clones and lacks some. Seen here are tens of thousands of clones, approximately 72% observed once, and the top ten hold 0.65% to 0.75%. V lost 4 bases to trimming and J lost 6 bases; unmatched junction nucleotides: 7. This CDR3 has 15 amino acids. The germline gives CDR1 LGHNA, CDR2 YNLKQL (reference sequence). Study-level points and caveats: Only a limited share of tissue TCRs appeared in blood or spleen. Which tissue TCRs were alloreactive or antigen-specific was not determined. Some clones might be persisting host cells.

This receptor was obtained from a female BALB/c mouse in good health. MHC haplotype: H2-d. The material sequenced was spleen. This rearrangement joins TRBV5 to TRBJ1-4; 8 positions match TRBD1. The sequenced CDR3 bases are TGTGCCAGCAGCCCCGGACAGGGATGGGACGAAAGATTATTT. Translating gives CASSPGQGWDERLF. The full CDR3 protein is CASSPGQGWDERLFF.